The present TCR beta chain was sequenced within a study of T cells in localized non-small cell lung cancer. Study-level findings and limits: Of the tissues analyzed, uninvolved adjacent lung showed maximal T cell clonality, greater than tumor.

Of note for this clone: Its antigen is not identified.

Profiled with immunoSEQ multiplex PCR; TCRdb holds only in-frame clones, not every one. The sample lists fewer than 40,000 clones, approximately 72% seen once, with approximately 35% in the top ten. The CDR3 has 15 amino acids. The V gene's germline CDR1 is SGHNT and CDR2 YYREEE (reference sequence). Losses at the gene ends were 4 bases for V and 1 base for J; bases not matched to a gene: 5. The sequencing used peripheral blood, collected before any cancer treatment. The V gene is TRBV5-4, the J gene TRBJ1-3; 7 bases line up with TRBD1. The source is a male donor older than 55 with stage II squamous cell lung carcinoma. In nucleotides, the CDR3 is TGTGCCAGCAGCCTAGGGACAGCTTCTGGAAACACCATATATTTT. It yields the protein CASSLGTASGNTIYF.